One sample yielded the 31 T cell receptor beta chains listed below, sequenced in a study of early T cells in non-severe SARS-CoV-2 infection. Using its own MiXCR run on the 5' RACE reads, TCRdb lists one record per CDR3 protein. The sample holds around 58,000 distinct CDR3 sequences, about 8% seen once. Sequencing used whole blood, obtained at baseline. The source of these receptors is an adult who was a healthcare worker with PCR-confirmed SARS-CoV-2 infection or an uninfected control (not recorded which).

In its sample, this clonotype ranks as medium-sized. The rearrangement joins TRBV7-9 to TRBJ2-3, with 8 bases that match TRBD2. Germline lookup yields CDR1 SEHNR and CDR2 FQNEAQ (reference sequence). V trimming: 8 bases; J trimming: 5 bases; junction bases outside the gene matches: 9. The CDR3 spans 14 residues. For the CDR3, the DNA is TGTGCCAGCGGATCAGCGGGAGTGAGAGATACGCAGTATTTT. It yields the protein CASGSAGVRDTQYF.

In this sample, this clonotype turned up many times. The chain links TRBV3-1 to TRBJ2-6; D is tentatively TRBD1 or TRBD2 (5 bases each). Germline V gives CDR1 LGHDT, CDR2 YNNKEL (reference sequence). Trimming removed 0 bases from V and 4 bases from J, with 10 bases in between. The CDR3 runs 16 residues. The CDR3, as DNA: TGTGCCAGCAGCCAAGATTGGGGGACCGGGGCCAACGTCCTGACTTTC. Its translation: CASSQDWGTGANVLTF.

The V and J genes are TRBV11-2 and TRBJ1-1; 7 positions match TRBD1. The germline V gene encodes CDR1 SGHAT and CDR2 FQNNGV. The CDR3 totals 15 residues. J was trimmed by 10 bases and V by 2 bases; bases with no gene match: 13. The CDR3 nucleotides read TGTGCCAGCAGCTTAAACCGGGACAGAAGGGGATCAGCTTTCTTT. This sequence encodes CASSLNRDRRGSAFF.

This clonotype was seen a handful of times. The chain links TRBV6-2 or TRBV6-3 to TRBJ1-1; possible D gene TRBD1, 5 bases. Germline CDR1 reads MNHEY; CDR2 reads SVGEGT. The CDR3 covers 15 residues. V lost 2 bases and J lost 0, with 10 bases in between. As DNA, the CDR3 is TGTGCCAGCAGTTACGGGGGGACGGTGAACACTGAAGCTTTCTTT. Amino acid sequence: CASSYGGTVNTEAFF.

This clonotype was counted at least ten times. This chain uses TRBV20-1 with TRBJ1-1; unclear D gene. The CDR3 consists of 15 residues. Germline loops: CDR1 DFQATT, CDR2 SNEGSKA (reference sequence). Trimming removed 4 bases at V and 5 bases at J, with 20 bases between. In nucleotides, the CDR3 is TGCAGTGCTATAAAACCCGGACGGTCTTGGACTGAAGCTTTCTTT. It codes for CSAIKPGRSWTEAFF.

This clonotype showed up many times. The chain uses TRBV6-2 or TRBV6-3 and TRBJ2-1, with a weak D call TRBD2 (6 bases). Trimming removed 6 bases at V and 5 bases at J, with 11 bases between. Germline V gene lookup returns CDR1 MNHEY and CDR2 SVGEGT. The CDR3 loop spans 13 amino acids. CDR3 DNA sequence: TGTGCCAGCAGCGCGGGAATTCACAATGAGCAGTTCTTC. It codes for CASSAGIHNEQFF.

In this sample, this clonotype turned up many times. This chain uses TRBV20-1 with TRBJ1-2, with D unresolved. The germline V and J ends were trimmed by 3 bases and 4 bases, with 15 bases remaining between them. CDR3 length: 14 amino acids. Germline CDR1 reads DFQATT; CDR2 reads SNEGSKA (reference sequence). The CDR3 sequence: CSASAAGFGYGYTF. The CDR3 bases are TGCAGTGCTAGCGCCGCAGGCTTTGGCTATGGCTACACCTTC.

This clonotype has only a few counts. This chain links TRBV27 with TRBJ2-1; D is ambiguous. The germline V and J ends were trimmed by 11 bases and 0 bases, with 17 bases remaining between them. CDR3 length equals 15 residues. Germline CDR1 MNHEY, CDR2 SMNVEV (reference sequence). CDR3 coding DNA: TGTGCCTCCCACCCCCCATCGAGCTCCTACAATGAGCAGTTCTTC. Its translation is CASHPPSSSYNEQFF.

The J gene is TRBJ2-1, the V gene TRBV7-2; the D gene is possibly TRBD2 (6 bases). CDR1 and CDR2 (germline): SGHTA, FQGNSA. This CDR3 has 15 residues. Trimming took off 0 bases at V and 4 bases at J, with 10 bases between the two ends. CDR3 protein: CASSLAVGSYNEQFF. CDR3 coding DNA: TGTGCCAGCAGCTTAGCAGTCGGGAGTTACAATGAGCAGTTCTTC.

This clonotype came up many times. This chain joins TRBV21-1 and TRBJ2-6; the table names TRBD1, a call not compared with the DNA. TRBV21-1 is classified as a pseudogene. This CDR3 spans 17 amino acids. CDR3 DNA sequence: TGTGCCAGCAGCGTCCGGGACAGGTCCGCTGGGGCCAACGTCCTGACTTTC. It is translated as CASSVRDRSAGANVLTF.

This clonotype has at least ten counts. The chain joins TRBV12-3 or TRBV12-4 to TRBJ2-5, with D tentatively TRBD1 (6 bases). V shed 10 bases and J shed 0 bases, with 12 bases lying between them. This CDR3 is built from 13 residues. Written as DNA, the CDR3 is TGTGCCACCGCACCAGGGGACCAAGAGACCCAGTACTTC. Its protein is CATAPGDQETQYF.

This clonotype was counted many times. This chain joins TRBV29-1 and TRBJ2-5; D unresolved. Germline CDR1 and CDR2: SQVTM and ANQGSEA. V was trimmed by 5 bases and J by 2 bases, leaving 6 bases between them. The CDR3 runs 11 residues. The CDR3 nucleotides are TGCAGCGTTAGGGCTCAAGAGACCCAGTACTTC. This encodes CSVRAQETQYF.

On this clonotype itself: This may stem from a read error, because a much larger clone lies one nucleotide away. The V call is TRBV4-3, the J call TRBJ2-1, with a weak D call TRBD1 (7 bases). Per germline, CDR1 LGHNA and CDR2 YSLEER. The CDR3 is 15 residues long. DNA for the CDR3: TGCGCCAGCGGCCAGGGGGGACAGTCCTACAATGAGCAGTTCTTC. Protein sequence: CASGQGGQSYNEQFF.

This clonotype has just a few counts. The rearrangement uses TRBV12-3 or TRBV12-4 and TRBJ2-1, with D unclear. The germline V and J ends were trimmed by 6 bases and 4 bases, with 1 base remaining between them. The CDR3 is made up of 10 amino acids. CDR3 sequence reads: CASRYNEQFF. CDR3 in DNA: TGTGCCAGCAGATACAATGAGCAGTTCTTC.

There are many counts of this clonotype. The chain uses TRBV7-3 and TRBJ2-1; no clear D gene. From germline, CDR1 is SGHTA and CDR2 FQGTGA. Between the trimmed V and J ends, which lost 2 bases and 5 bases, there was a span of 13 bases. CDR3 size: 15 residues. The CDR3 DNA is TGTGCCAGCAGCTTAGACGCGCAGAAGCACAATGAGCAGTTCTTC. Its translation is CASSLDAQKHNEQFF.

The sample holds many counts of this clonotype. This sequence joins TRBV28 and TRBJ2-3; 11 bases agree with TRBD1. The V segment lost 6 bases and the J segment 5 bases; nucleotides outside the gene matches: 7. Looked up from germline, CDR1 is MDHEN and CDR2 is SYDVKM. The CDR3 sequence is 15 residues long. The CDR3 DNA sequence: TGTGCCAGCAGCCCGGGACAGGGGGTGATAGATACGCAGTATTTT. Amino acid sequence: CASSPGQGVIDTQYF.

This clonotype came up many times. The V call is TRBV12-3 or TRBV12-4, the J call TRBJ2-2; D might be TRBD2 (7 bases). The V gene lost 6 bases and the J gene lost 3 bases, with 14 bases spanning the gap. The CDR3 spans 15 residues. The CDR3 region is CASRFGGPDTGELFF. The CDR3 nucleotides read TGTGCCAGCAGATTCGGGGGGCCCGACACCGGGGAGCTGTTTTTT.

Remarks on this clonotype: A much larger clone lies one base from this, so it may be a read error. The rearrangement uses TRBV7-9 and TRBJ2-3, with a possible D match to TRBD2 (5 bases). With 4 bases removed from V and 1 base from J, the gap between germline ends came to 15 bases. The germline V gene has CDR1 SEHNR and CDR2 FQNEAQ (reference sequence). This CDR3 spans 16 amino acids. The CDR3 is CASSSTPTTRTDTQYF. The CDR3 DNA is TGTGCCAGCAGCTCCACCCCGACTACCCGCACAGATACGCAGTATTTT. The variable domain in full, with the rest retrieved from reference TRBV7-9 and TRBJ2-3, is DTGVSQNPRHKITKRGQNVTFRCDPISEHNRLYWYRQTLGQGPEFLTYFQNEAQLEKSRLLSDRFSAERPKGSFSTLEIQRTEQGDSAMYLCASSSTPTTRTDTQYFGPGTRLTVL.

This clonotype appeared many times. V gene TRBV10-3 combines with J gene TRBJ2-1, with a possible D match to TRBD1 (6 bases). V was trimmed by 6 bases and J by 7 bases, leaving 16 bases between them. The length of the CDR3 is 14 residues. Germline loops: CDR1 ENHRY, CDR2 SYGVKD. As DNA, the CDR3 is TGTGCCATCAGGTCAGCGGACAGCGAGAATGAGCAGTTCTTC. It yields the protein CAIRSADSENEQFF.

DNA of the CDR3: TGTGCCAGCAGTCCGCTAAGCTCCTACAATGAGCAGTTCTTC. It codes for CASSPLSSYNEQFF. The chain recombines TRBV28 with TRBJ2-1; D gene uncertain. The CDR3 is 14 residues long. V was cut by 5 bases and J by 0 bases, with 8 bases left in between. Germline V gene sequence: CDR1 MDHEN, CDR2 SYDVKM.

This clonotype turned up a few times. The rearrangement uses TRBV5-6 and TRBJ1-6; weak D call: TRBD1 (5 bases). V lost 0 bases and J lost 7, with 17 bases in between. Germline values: CDR1 SGHDT, CDR2 YYEEEE. The CDR3 has 17 amino acids. CDR3 sequence: CASSLALGQGGNSPLHF. CDR3 nucleotide sequence: TGTGCCAGCAGCTTGGCATTGGGGCAGGGTGGCAATTCACCCCTCCACTTT. Full variable domain (remainder filled in from reference TRBV5-6 and TRBJ1-6): DAGVTQSPTHLIKTRGQQVTLRCSPKSGHDTVSWYQQALGQGPQFIFQYYEEEERQRGNFPDRFSGHQFPNYSSELNVNALLLGDSALYLCASSLALGQGGNSPLHFGNGTRLTVT.

This clonotype was detected many times. The chain employs TRBV27 and TRBJ1-1, with D perhaps matching TRBD1 (6 bases). The CDR3 contains 14 residues. The V end lost 6 bases, the J end lost 7 bases, and 18 bases lay between the germline ends. In germline, CDR1 is MNHEY, CDR2 SMNVEV (reference sequence). In DNA form, the CDR3 reads TGTGCCAGCAGCCCCGGCAGGGGAGTTTATGAAGCTTTCTTT. As protein: CASSPGRGVYEAFF.

The V gene is TRBV5-1, the J gene TRBJ2-3; D ambiguous. CDR3 length: 15 residues. Germline V gene sequence: CDR1 SGHRS, CDR2 YFSETQ. V dropped 0 bases and J dropped 2 bases, with 10 bases sitting between them. CDR3 in DNA: TGCGCCAGCAGCTTGGTGGTCGAAGACACAGATACGCAGTATTTT. This codes for CASSLVVEDTDTQYF.

Ten or more counts support this clonotype. CDR3 region: CASSPPTESMTQYF. The DNA for the CDR3 is TGTGCCAGCAGCCCCCCGACTGAGTCGATGACCCAGTACTTC. V gene TRBV4-2 combines with J gene TRBJ2-5; no firm D call. Germline V lookup: CDR1 LGHNA, CDR2 YNFKEQ. The CDR3 has 14 amino acids. V shed 4 bases and J shed 7 bases, with 16 bases lying between them.

This clonotype has more than one count but fewer than ten. The chain is built from TRBV6-4 and TRBJ1-2; possibly TRBD1 for D (5 bases). The V end was cut by 5 bases, the J end by 7 bases, with 14 bases between. Per the germline V gene, CDR1 is MRHNA and CDR2 is SNTAGT. The CDR3 is made up of 13 amino acids. The CDR3 spells CASSPGAGSGYTF. CDR3 nucleotides: TGTGCCAGCAGTCCCGGGGCAGGGAGTGGCTACACCTTC.

This clonotype was counted a few times. The rearrangement links TRBV7-2 to TRBJ2-7, with D unclear. Germline lookup yields CDR1 SGHTA and CDR2 FQGNSA. CDR3 length equals 16 residues. Trimming left V 1 base short and J 3 bases short, with 16 bases between. As DNA, the CDR3 is TGTGCCAGCAGCTTAGGGTATTCGCACCCCGACTACGAGCAGTACTTC. It translates to CASSLGYSHPDYEQYF.

The chain employs TRBV5-1 and TRBJ2-1; unclear D gene. From germline, CDR1 is SGHRS and CDR2 YFSETQ. The V end was cut by 0 bases, the J end by 8 bases, with 12 bases between. This CDR3 comprises 14 residues. Here the CDR3 DNA reads TGCGCCAGCAGCTTGGCCGAGACGGCAGATGAGCAGTTCTTC. This codes for CASSLAETADEQFF.

This clonotype showed up many times. This rearrangement joins TRBV19 to TRBJ1-2, with a possible D match to TRBD1 (5 bases). Germline CDR1 reads LNHDA; CDR2 reads SQIVND (reference sequence). The V and J ends lost 3 bases and 4 bases respectively, with 12 bases between them. The CDR3 is 14 residues long. The CDR3 sequence: CASSMGAGGYGYTF. The CDR3 DNA sequence: TGTGCCAGTAGTATGGGCGCCGGGGGCTATGGCTACACCTTC.

This clonotype was seen repeatedly, ten times or more. The chain links TRBV25-1 to TRBJ2-7; 7 bases map to TRBD2. V lost 5 bases, J lost 3 bases, and 1 base stayed unmatched. Germline values: CDR1 MGHDK, CDR2 SYGVNS. There are 12 residues in the CDR3. The CDR3 sequence: CASSWGGYEQYF. The CDR3, as DNA: TGTGCCAGCAGTTGGGGGGGCTACGAGCAGTACTTC.

This clonotype occurred many times. This chain links TRBV7-9 with TRBJ2-7; possible D gene TRBD2, 5 bases. V dropped 5 bases and J dropped 4 bases, with 18 bases sitting between them. This CDR3 contains 15 residues. The germline V gene has CDR1 SEHNR and CDR2 FQNEAQ (reference sequence). The CDR3 protein is CASSEGGAVLYEQYF. CDR3 bases: TGTGCCAGCAGCGAAGGCGGAGCGGTACTTTACGAGCAGTACTTC.

The rearrangement uses TRBV7-9 and TRBJ1-1, with D hard to call. Germline V CDR1 and CDR2: SEHNR, FQNEAQ (reference sequence). The CDR3 is made up of 12 amino acids. The V and J ends lost 3 bases and 5 bases respectively, with 7 bases between them. The CDR3 spells CASSLPRTEAFF. The CDR3 DNA sequence: TGTGCCAGCAGCTTGCCGAGGACTGAAGCTTTCTTT.